This T cell receptor beta chain was found in a study of blood T cell repertoires in COVID-19. On the study more broadly: The analysed material was cDNA or gDNA that came from T cells, B-cell-depleted T cells, or PBMCs.

In the study's own analysis: Quantification of nucleated cells was approximated via reference gene primer amplification. Only in-frame clones appear in the TCRdb table, and some are missing; sequencing was by immunoSEQ multiplex PCR. V, J and clone size derive from that table, while D and trimming were established from the DNA sequence. The sample lists approximately 100,000 clones, around 82% seen once, with 6% to 7% in the top ten. CDR3 size: 15 residues. The V and J ends lost 0 bases and 7 bases respectively, with 10 bases between them. CDR1 is MNHEY, CDR2 SVGAGI, per germline. The rearrangement joins TRBV6-5 to TRBJ1-6; D is uncertain. This TCR was sampled from a woman between 45 and 65 years old with acute or convalescent COVID-19. Source material: peripheral blood. The chain's CDR3 is CASSYSSRKNSPLHF. Here the CDR3 DNA reads TGTGCCAGCAGTTACTCGTCGAGAAAGAATTCACCCCTCCACTTT.